The sequence of this T cell receptor (beta chain) was determined in a study of CD8+CD57+ T cells in acquired aplastic anemia. The overall study: An average of approximately 3.2 ug of DNA was obtained from sorted CD4+ and CD8+ cells.

On this clonotype itself: Antigen specificity is unknown.

There are 12 residues in the CDR3. The germline CDR1 and CDR2 sequences are DFQATT and SNEGSKA (reference sequence). V lost 3 bases, J lost 6 bases, and 12 bases lay in between. Template material for TCR beta VDJ and CDR3 profiling consisted of genomic DNA. MiXCR, applied by TCRdb to the reads, yields one record per CDR3 protein. This repertoire shows approximately 200,000 distinct CDR3 sequences, roughly 55% found once; its top ten account for about 29%. Study findings and constraints: Patients and controls shared some 30 CD8+ CDR3 sequences, highly expressed in patients.

The sequence derives from a human donor in good health. The chain is built from TRBV20-1 and TRBJ2-7; TRBD2 might be the D (5 bases). Sequences were obtained from sorted CD4+, CD8+, or CD8+CD57+ T cells (not recorded which) from PBMCs. CDR3 nucleotide sequence: TGCAGTGCTAGTCGGGGTGATCCCGAGCAGTACTTC. Its translation: CSASRGDPEQYF.